Listed below are T cell receptor beta chains from one sample, sequenced in a study of blood T cell repertoires in COVID-19. TCRdb's table, derived via immunoSEQ multiplex PCR, lists solely in-frame clones and lacks some. The repertoire holds 130,000 or so clones, about four fifths seen once, with roughly 12% in the top ten. Sequenced sample: peripheral blood. These receptors were collected from a human donor in a cohort sampled during active COVID-19. The CDR3 runs from the conserved cysteine through the conserved F or W. A D gene is named only where the DNA matches it firmly. Clone size is not always given. Where it is, it says once, few, many or a class for expanded clones.

- | - | TRBJ2-7 | TRBV7-9 | CASSLDRGALGEQYF | TGTGCCAGCAGCTTAGACCGGGGAGCTTTGGGGGAGCAGTACTTC
- | - | TRBJ1-1 | TRBV11-3 | CASSFVPNTEAFF | TGTGCCAGCAGCTTCGTCCCGAACACTGAAGCTTTCTTT
- | few | TRBJ1-1 | TRBV3-1/TRBV3-2 | CASSQTQGYTEAFF | TGTGCCAGCAGCCAAACTCAGGGTTACACTGAAGCTTTCTTT
- | - | TRBJ1-2 | TRBV10-3 | CATQKEGQAGNYGYTF | TGTGCCACACAGAAGGAAGGTCAAGCAGGGAACTATGGCTACACCTTC
- | - | TRBJ1-1 | TRBV7-6 | CASSFSDTEAFF | TGTGCCAGCAGCTTCTCGGACACTGAAGCTTTCTTT
TRBD1 | many | TRBJ1-1 | TRBV19 | CASSIWRQGEVNTEAFF | TGTGCCAGTAGTATTTGGCGGCAGGGGGAGGTTAACACTGAAGCTTTCTTT
TRBD2 | once | TRBJ2-3 | TRBV3-1/TRBV3-2 | CASSQDLRRGEGDTQYF | TGTGCCAGCAGCCAAGATCTTAGGCGGGGGGAGGGGGATACGCAGTATTTT
- | - | TRBJ2-2 | TRBV23-1 | CASPHGTFPGELFF | TGCGCCAGCCCCCACGGGACTTTCCCCGGGGAGCTGTTTTTT
- | - | TRBJ2-7 | TRBV5-4 | CASSPRGQGPYEQYF | TGTGCCAGCAGCCCCAGGGGTCAGGGGCCCTACGAGCAGTACTTC
- | - | TRBJ2-5 | TRBV7-9 | CASSLSVPAGETQYF | TGTGCCAGCAGCTTAAGCGTTCCGGCGGGAGAGACCCAGTACTTC
- | - | TRBJ2-2 | TRBV4-1 | CASSHWGASSPGELFF | TGCGCCAGCAGCCATTGGGGTGCTAGCTCCCCCGGGGAGCTGTTTTTT